This T cell receptor (beta chain) is from a study of early T cells in non-severe SARS-CoV-2 infection. Study information: Sequencing input comprised bulk RNA from unsorted whole blood; chain pairing was not available.

Molecules of cDNA were individually given unique molecular identifiers that were attached to them. TCRdb redid the calling of the 5' RACE reads with MiXCR, one entry per CDR3 protein. The sample includes approximately 27,000 distinct CDR3 sequences, about 4.6% of them seen just once. The source is an adult who was a healthcare worker with PCR-confirmed SARS-CoV-2 infection or an uninfected control (not recorded which). Sequencing input: whole blood.

The DNA for the CDR3 is TGTGCCAGCACCCTGGGGGGTCTTCACACTGAAGCTTTCTTT. Its translation: CASTLGGLHTEAFF. The gene calls are TRBV12-3 or TRBV12-4 and TRBJ1-1; a weak D match, TRBD1 (5 bases). This CDR3 contains 14 residues. V lost 7 bases and J lost 3, with 15 bases in between.